This T cell receptor (beta chain) was documented in a study of OX40 agonist ivuxolimab in advanced cancers. Study-wide context: The dose-escalation group included hepatocellular carcinoma, melanoma, renal cell carcinoma and head and neck cancer.

Study observations and caveats: Both blood CD4+ and CD8+ T cells showed clonal growth by week 6 at 0.1 to 3.0 mg/kg.

On this clone: Its antigen is currently unknown.

Assay used: immunoSEQ multiplex PCR; TCRdb lists only in-frame clones, some missing. This table holds around 27,000 clones, 90% found once. The CDR3 runs 14 residues. The germline gives CDR1 SNHLY, CDR2 FYNNEI. Trimming pared 6 bases from V and 2 bases from J, leaving 14 bases between. Material: CD4+ or CD8+ T cells sorted from blood, obtained in a trial of the OX40 agonist ivuxolimab. The receptor's source is an adult with an advanced solid tumor such as melanoma, head and neck, liver or kidney cancer. V usage is TRBV2 and J usage is TRBJ2-7; D uncertain. Here the CDR3 reads CASRPNSLPYEQYF. For the CDR3, the DNA is TGTGCCAGCAGGCCCAACAGCCTCCCCTACGAGCAGTACTTC.